This entry lists 19 T cell receptor beta chains sequenced from one sample in a study of blood T cell repertoires in COVID-19. Clones were sequenced by immunoSEQ multiplex PCR, and TCRdb holds only the in-frame ones, with some missing. The sample shows around 150,000 clones, 75% to 90% of them seen only once. Material for sequencing was peripheral blood. The receptors were gathered from a woman of 80 years or more with active or convalescent COVID-19.

This chain uses TRBV2 with TRBJ2-1; TRBD1 is a possible D gene (5 bases). This CDR3 has 10 amino acids. Germline loops: CDR1 SNHLY, CDR2 FYNNEI. V lost 6 bases and J lost 10, with 7 bases in between. This chain's CDR3 is CASRRQEQFF. The CDR3, as DNA: TGTGCCAGCAGACGACAGGAGCAGTTCTTC.

The sample holds a few counts of this clone. The chain recombines TRBV7-2 with TRBJ1-1, with 12 bases that match TRBD1. The CDR3 runs 16 residues. Germline CDR1 SGHTA, CDR2 FQGNSA. V was clipped by 1 base and J by 4 bases; unmatched bases: 4. DNA of the CDR3: TGTGCCAGCAGCTTAGGGGGACAGGGGGCGGGCACTGAAGCTTTCTTT. This encodes CASSLGGQGAGTEAFF.

J is TRBJ1-1 and V is TRBV5-6; D perhaps matches TRBD1 (6 bases). This CDR3 is 12 amino acids long. Deletions cut 4 bases from V and 3 bases from J, with 7 bases between. CDR1 is SGHDT and CDR2 is YYEEEE in the germline V gene. The DNA for the CDR3 is TGTGCCAGCAGCCGACAGGACACTGAAGCTTTCTTT. It yields the protein CASSRQDTEAFF.

The V call is TRBV3-1 (or the pseudogene TRBV3-2), the J call TRBJ1-5; D is perhaps TRBD1 (5 bases). The CDR3 has 16 amino acids. Trimming left V 0 bases short and J 1 base short, with 10 bases between. The germline V gene encodes CDR1 LGHDT and CDR2 YNNKEL (reference sequence). CDR3 bases: TGTGCCAGCAGCCAAGAGGGGGGGTTGAGCAATCAGCCCCAGCATTTT. Residues: CASSQEGGLSNQPQHF.

The chain has TRBV19 and TRBJ2-1; 13 bases fit TRBD2. Germline CDR1 LNHDA, CDR2 SQIVND (reference sequence). This CDR3 is 18 amino acids long. V was clipped by 1 base and J by 1 base; unmatched bases: 4. Here the CDR3 reads CASSIGLAGGFSYNEQFF. CDR3 coding DNA: TGTGCCAGTAGTATAGGACTAGCGGGGGGTTTTTCCTACAATGAGCAGTTCTTC. The full variable domain, with the rest looked up from reference TRBV19 and TRBJ2-1, is DGGITQSPKYLFRKEGQNVTLSCEQNLNHDAMYWYRQDPGQGLRLIYYSQIVNDFQKGDIAEGYSVSREKKESFPLTVTSAQKNPTAFYLCASSIGLAGGFSYNEQFFGPGTRLTVL.

The rearrangement links TRBV5-1 to TRBJ1-2, with 7 bases lining up with TRBD1. CDR3 length: 16 residues. CDR1 and CDR2 from the germline V gene are SGHRS and YFSETQ. The V gene end was trimmed by 4 bases and the J gene end by 1 base; junction bases not matched to a gene: 10. The CDR3: CASSTSATGINYGYTF. In DNA form, the CDR3 reads TGCGCCAGCAGCACGTCTGCGACAGGGATTAACTATGGCTACACCTTC. Together with reference TRBV5-1 and TRBJ1-2, the CDR3 gives the full variable domain: KAGVTQTPRYLIKTRGQQVTLSCSPISGHRSVSWYQQTPGQGLQFLFEYFSETQRNKGNFPGRFSGRQFSNSRSEMNVSTLELGDSALYLCASSTSATGINYGYTFGSGTRLTVV.

This sequence joins TRBV10-3 and TRBJ2-5; 7 nucleotides agree with TRBD1. Germline-derived CDR1 and CDR2 are ENHRY and SYGVKD. The CDR3 covers 12 residues. Losses at the gene ends were 6 bases for V and 4 bases for J; bases not matched to a gene: 2. CDR3 amino acids: CAISDRAETQYF. DNA for the CDR3: TGTGCCATCAGCGACAGGGCAGAGACCCAGTACTTC.

The V call is TRBV4-1, the J call TRBJ2-7, with a tentative D call TRBD2 (6 bases). Germline lookup yields CDR1 MGHRA and CDR2 YSYEKL. Trimming cost V 3 bases and J 7 bases, with 13 bases left between them. The CDR3 has 13 residues. This CDR3 is CASSQTPSGEQYF. As DNA, the CDR3 is TGCGCCAGCAGCCAGACGCCCAGCGGGGAGCAGTACTTC.

This sequence joins TRBV6-1 and TRBJ1-2, with TRBD1 as a possible D gene (5 bases). Looked up from germline, CDR1 is MNHNS and CDR2 is SASEGT. The ends were cut back, 3 bases at V and 8 bases at J, with 16 bases in the middle. The CDR3 is made up of 14 amino acids. The CDR3: CASSEGGIYLGYTF. DNA of the CDR3: TGTGCCAGCAGTGAGGGGGGTATCTATTTAGGCTACACCTTC.

This chain joins TRBV5-1 and TRBJ1-6, with 11 bases identical to TRBD1. This CDR3 is 18 amino acids long. V shed 0 bases, J shed 6 bases, and the junction held 8 bases outside the gene matches. Per the germline V gene, CDR1 is SGHRS and CDR2 is YFSETQ. The CDR3 bases are TGCGCCAGCAGCTTGGGCCGGACAGGGGGCATAGGTAATTCACCCCTCCACTTT. It is translated as CASSLGRTGGIGNSPLHF.

The chain has TRBV6-5 and TRBJ2-7, with TRBD2 as a possible D gene (5 bases). Per the germline V gene, CDR1 is MNHEY and CDR2 is SVGAGI. Trimming took 6 bases from V and 6 from J, leaving 15 bases between them. CDR3 length: 13 amino acids. CDR3 loop: CASSPLGVSEQYF. The CDR3 bases are TGTGCCAGCAGCCCCCTCGGGGTATCCGAGCAGTACTTC.

The table lists this clone with a count of one. The rearrangement links TRBV18 to TRBJ2-5, with TRBD2 identical over 8 bases. The CDR3 sequence is 16 residues long. V shed 1 base and J 1 base; nucleotides not matched to a gene: 5. In germline, CDR1 is KGHSH, CDR2 LQKENI. CDR3 loop: CASSPRVAGFQETQYF. Written as DNA, the CDR3 is TGTGCCAGCTCACCACGGGTAGCGGGGTTCCAAGAGACCCAGTACTTC.

The chain carries TRBV4-3 and TRBJ2-3; tentative D call: TRBD1 (5 bases). The length of the CDR3 is 14 residues. CDR1 is LGHNA and CDR2 is YSLEER in the germline V gene. Trimming left V 2 bases short and J 4 bases short, with 10 bases between. The CDR3 bases are TGCGCCAGCAGCCAAAGAAGGGGCGCAGATACGCAGTATTTT. Protein sequence: CASSQRRGADTQYF.

This clone was seen once. At the DNA level, this CDR3 is encoded by other sequences in the same sample as well. This chain connects TRBV7-2 to TRBJ1-1; D ambiguous. CDR3 length: 13 amino acids. V was cut by 2 bases and J by 1 base, with 5 bases left in between. Germline-derived CDR1 and CDR2 are SGHTA and FQGNSA. CDR3 residues: CASSLSWNTEAFF. The DNA for the CDR3 is TGTGCCAGCAGCTTAAGCTGGAACACTGAAGCTTTCTTT.

This chain connects TRBV20-1 to TRBJ1-3; D is unresolved. Trimming pared 3 bases from V and 0 bases from J, leaving 9 bases between. Germline CDR1 is DFQATT and CDR2 is SNEGSKA (reference sequence). The CDR3 extends over 14 amino acids. The CDR3 region has the DNA TGCAGTGCTAGTATCGGTAGCTCTGGAAACACCATATATTTT. Protein: CSASIGSSGNTIYF.

This chain uses TRBV7-9 with TRBJ1-1, with D unresolved. Trimming removed 10 bases from V and 5 bases from J, with 17 bases in between. Germline CDR1 and CDR2: SEHNR and FQNEAQ (reference sequence). CDR3 length: 13 residues. The chain's CDR3 is CAKARDPGTEAFF. The CDR3 nucleotides are TGTGCCAAGGCGCGGGATCCGGGGACTGAAGCTTTCTTT.

The J gene is TRBJ1-2, the V gene TRBV6-5; the D is unclear. Trimming left V 7 bases short and J 8 bases short, with 17 bases between. The CDR3 consists of 13 residues. In germline, CDR1 is MNHEY, CDR2 SVGAGI. The CDR3 bases are TGTGCCAGCACGCGCCCGGGGTTTGGGGGCTACACCTTC. As protein: CASTRPGFGGYTF.

This chain links TRBV7-9 with TRBJ1-5, with unresolved D. CDR3 size: 14 residues. The V gene lost 4 bases and the J gene lost 0 bases, with 7 bases spanning the gap. Germline CDR1 is SEHNR and CDR2 is FQNEAQ (reference sequence). CDR3 nucleotides: TGTGCCAGCAGCTCCCAGATTAGCAATCAGCCCCAGCATTTT. This encodes CASSSQISNQPQHF.

The chain combines TRBV27 with TRBJ1-1; weak D call: TRBD1 (5 bases). Germline assignment: CDR1 MNHEY and CDR2 SMNVEV (reference sequence). The CDR3 extends over 15 amino acids. The germline V and J ends were trimmed by 0 bases and 0 bases, with 8 bases remaining between them. In DNA form, the CDR3 reads TGTGCCAGCAGTTTATCCCAGGGCATGAACACTGAAGCTTTCTTT. This sequence encodes CASSLSQGMNTEAFF.